The 24 T cell receptor beta chains below were found in one sample sequenced in a study of patients and donors after allogeneic stem cell transplantation (dated by TCRdb to 2020 to 2022). The method was RT-PCR. The sequencer listed for this sample is NextSeq 550. TCRdb reanalyzed the raw reads on its own, using fastp at Q25 for trimming and MiXCR for clone calling, and kept in-frame beta chains. When rows share a CDR3 protein, they turn into one entry using the most common DNA and genes. The sample data list approximately 200,000 distinct CDR3 sequences, and roughly 14% of these were observed just once. The ten largest clonotypes hold 11% of the sample. Sequences were obtained from blood, either unsorted or a sorted T cell fraction (not recorded which). The receptor source for this set is a human donor who was either an allogeneic HSCT recipient or a stem cell or donor lymphocyte infusion donor (not recorded which). It is not recorded whose cells these are; they may come from a transplant donor.

This clonotype has a count of ten or more. This chain links TRBV12-3 or TRBV12-4 with TRBJ2-1; D gene ambiguous. The CDR3 spans 15 residues. The germline V and J ends were trimmed by 6 bases and 4 bases, with 16 bases remaining between them. The CDR3 DNA sequence: TGTGCCAGCAGCCAGGCTAGAGCCCGATACAATGAGCAGTTCTTC. This sequence encodes CASSQARARYNEQFF.

This clonotype was found a few times. This chain connects TRBV27 to TRBJ1-2, with D possibly matching TRBD1 (5 bases). The CDR3 consists of 13 residues. V dropped 8 bases and J dropped 3 bases, with 13 bases sitting between them. Germline CDR1 MNHEY, CDR2 SMNVEV (reference sequence). The chain's CDR3 is CASRGGVYYGYTF. The CDR3 region has the DNA TGTGCCAGCCGGGGAGGGGTGTACTATGGCTACACCTTC.

The rearrangement joins TRBV20-1 to TRBJ2-7; 8 bases map to TRBD2. Trimming removed 1 base from V and 8 bases from J; junction bases left unmatched: 16. CDR3 length: 16 amino acids. From germline, CDR1 is DFQATT and CDR2 SNEGSKA (reference sequence). CDR3 sequence (DNA): TGCAGTGCTAGAGCCCAATCCGGGACTAGACATTACCAGCAGTACTTC. Amino acids: CSARAQSGTRHYQQYF.

The chain is built from TRBV2 and TRBJ1-1; D is possibly TRBD1 (5 bases). CDR3 length: 16 residues. Germline CDR1 SNHLY, CDR2 FYNNEI. Trimming shortened V by 4 bases and J by 0 bases, and 15 bases separated the two germline ends. The CDR3 region is CASSAFDRFMNTEAFF. The DNA of the CDR3 is TGTGCCAGCAGTGCTTTCGACAGATTCATGAACACTGAAGCTTTCTTT.

V is TRBV30 and J is TRBJ1-1, with D possibly matching TRBD1 (6 bases). The CDR3 runs to 13 residues. Germline V gene data show CDR1 as GTSNPN and CDR2 as SVGIG (reference sequence). The V end was cut by 3 bases, the J end by 1 base, with 9 bases between. This CDR3 reads CAWRTGRNTEAFF. The DNA of the CDR3 is TGTGCCTGGAGGACAGGACGGAACACTGAAGCTTTCTTT.

The chain combines TRBV29-1 with TRBJ2-2, with 11 bases fitting TRBD2. CDR1 is SQVTM and CDR2 is ANQGSEA in the germline V gene. Germline trimming cut 4 bases from V and 4 bases from J; bases unmatched to any gene: 11. The CDR3 runs 17 residues. The CDR3 region is CSVVKASGGLGTGELFF. In DNA, the CDR3 is TGCAGCGTTGTTAAGGCTAGCGGGGGGCTCGGCACCGGGGAGCTGTTTTTT.

This clonotype appeared a few times. Germline and junction disagree at one end, which may indicate a read error. The gene calls are TRBV7-7 and TRBJ2-5; D not certain. Germline loops: CDR1 SSHAT, CDR2 FNYEAQ (reference sequence). The CDR3 loop spans 15 amino acids. CDR3 sequence reads: CASSPTAETQETQYF. CDR3 sequence (DNA): TGTGCTAGCAGCCCCACGGCGGAAACACAAGAGACCCAGTACTTC.

Of note for this clonotype: This could be a read error, since a much larger clone is one nucleotide away. A read error is likely, as this CDR3 ends without the conserved phenylalanine or tryptophan. V is TRBV4-2 and J is TRBJ1-3, with a tentative D call TRBD1 (5 bases). CDR3 length: 15 amino acids. Germline assignment: CDR1 LGHNA and CDR2 YNFKEQ. V was pared by 2 bases and J by 0 bases, with 8 bases between. The CDR3: CASSQQTASGNTIYS. The CDR3 DNA reads TGTGCCAGCAGCCAACAGACAGCCTCTGGAAACACCATATATTCT.

This sequence joins TRBV11-2 and TRBJ2-5; tentatively, D is TRBD1 (6 bases). Germline V gene lookup returns CDR1 SGHAT and CDR2 FQNNGV. Trimming shortened V by 3 bases and J by 5 bases, and 13 bases separated the two germline ends. This CDR3 has 14 residues. The CDR3 sequence: CASSFDRGKETQYF. The CDR3 DNA reads as TGTGCCAGCAGCTTTGATAGGGGGAAGGAGACCCAGTACTTC.

Many counts were recorded for this clonotype. V gene TRBV7-2 combines with J gene TRBJ2-7; 10 positions match TRBD2. The V and J ends lost 6 bases and 1 base, in that order; junction bases with no gene match: 6. The CDR3 runs to 15 residues. Germline CDR1 SGHTA, CDR2 FQGNSA. CDR3 loop: CASSWTSGTSYEQYF. The CDR3 DNA reads TGTGCCAGCAGTTGGACTAGCGGTACTTCCTACGAGCAGTACTTC.

This clonotype showed up many times. V usage is TRBV7-9 and J usage is TRBJ2-7; 7 positions agree with TRBD1. This CDR3 spans 14 amino acids. Germline V lookup: CDR1 SEHNR, CDR2 FQNEAQ (reference sequence). With 6 bases clipped from V and 2 bases from J, the junction kept 7 bases outside the gene matches. As DNA, the CDR3 is TGTGCCAGCAGGGAGACAGGGAACCCCTACGAGCAGTACTTC. It translates to CASRETGNPYEQYF.

This clonotype occurred a few times. This sequence joins TRBV21-1 and TRBJ1-5; TRBD1 is the table's D call, not checked against the DNA. TRBV21-1 is a pseudogene. The CDR3 is 18 residues long. For the CDR3, the DNA is TGTGCCAGCAGATTACCGGGACAAGTCTCCCTTATCAATCAGCCCCAGCATTTT. Its translation: CASRLPGQVSLINQPQHF.

This clonotype was counted many times. CDR3 nucleotide sequence: TGTGCCACCAGTGATACTAGCGGGAGGGGGTCGGTTGAGCAGTTCTTC. Its translation is CATSDTSGRGSVEQFF. The gene calls are TRBV24-1 and TRBJ2-1; 13 bases match TRBD2. This CDR3 has 16 residues. Germline-derived CDR1 and CDR2 are KGHDR and SFDVKD. The trim removed 3 bases at V and 9 bases at J, leaving 7 bases unmatched.

J is TRBJ2-5 and V is TRBV7-9; 10 bases fit TRBD2. With 1 base clipped from V and 2 bases from J, the junction kept 4 bases outside the gene matches. CDR1 and CDR2 (germline): SEHNR, FQNEAQ (reference sequence). CDR3 length: 16 amino acids. CDR3 DNA: TGTGCCAGCAGCTTAGGCCTAGCGGGAGTACAAGAGACCCAGTACTTC. Translating it yields CASSLGLAGVQETQYF. Full variable domain (outside the CDR3, taken from reference TRBV7-9 and TRBJ2-5): DTGVSQNPRHKITKRGQNVTFRCDPISEHNRLYWYRQTLGQGPEFLTYFQNEAQLEKSRLLSDRFSAERPKGSFSTLEIQRTEQGDSAMYLCASSLGLAGVQETQYFGPGTRLLVL.

This clonotype appeared a few times. J is TRBJ1-6 and V is TRBV6-1, with D possibly being TRBD1 (5 bases). Trimming pared 6 bases from V and 0 bases from J, leaving 12 bases between. CDR1 and CDR2 from the germline V gene are MNHNS and SASEGT. CDR3 length equals 16 residues. The CDR3 spells CASSQGRSSYNSPLHF. CDR3 DNA: TGTGCCAGCAGCCAGGGACGGAGCTCCTATAATTCACCCCTCCACTTT.

This clonotype has ten or more counts. The chain has TRBV10-2 and TRBJ1-4, with D unclear. CDR1 and CDR2 (germline): WSHSY, SAAADI. This CDR3 contains 15 residues. Trimming removed 3 bases from V and 5 bases from J, with 13 bases in between. DNA for the CDR3: TGCGCCAGCAGTGATCGAACGGGAGGCAATGAAAAACTGTTTTTT. It specifies CASSDRTGGNEKLFF.

This clonotype was recorded many times. The V call is TRBV5-4, the J call TRBJ2-5, with D perhaps TRBD2 (5 bases). V was shortened by 1 base and J by 5 bases, with 9 bases between the two germline ends. In germline, CDR1 is SGHNT, CDR2 YYREEE (reference sequence). The CDR3 totals 13 residues. The CDR3 coding sequence is TGTGCCAGCAGCTTGCAGCGGATGGAGACCCAGTACTTC. This gives the protein CASSLQRMETQYF.

This clonotype was seen a handful of times. J is TRBJ2-3 and V is TRBV20-1; 9 bases align to TRBD2. This CDR3 has 14 amino acids. The junction had 4 bases not matched to a gene; V was cut back by 3 bases and J by 3 bases. Germline V gene data show CDR1 as DFQATT and CDR2 as SNEGSKA (reference sequence). The CDR3 DNA reads as TGCAGTGCTAGTGTAAGCGGGGGGACAGATACGCAGTATTTT. Amino acid sequence: CSASVSGGTDTQYF.

This chain uses TRBV7-9 with TRBJ1-1, with a possible D match to TRBD1 (5 bases). Looked up from germline, CDR1 is SEHNR and CDR2 is FQNEAQ (reference sequence). V gave up 2 bases and J gave up 3 bases, with 10 bases separating them. The CDR3 spans 14 residues. The CDR3 DNA is TGTGCCAGCAGCTTACGGGACGAGGACACTGAAGCTTTCTTT. This translates into CASSLRDEDTEAFF.

This clonotype occurred a few times. V gene TRBV19 combines with J gene TRBJ1-3; the D is unclear. The germline V gene encodes CDR1 LNHDA and CDR2 SQIVND (reference sequence). CDR3 length: 11 residues. In DNA, the CDR3 is TGTCCCCAGGTTGCTGGAAACACCATATATTTT. This gives the protein CPQVAGNTIYF.

This clonotype showed up just a few times. The rearrangement joins TRBV5-1 to TRBJ2-7; possible D gene TRBD2, 6 bases. Per germline, CDR1 SGHRS and CDR2 YFSETQ. V shed 0 bases and J shed 6 bases, with 19 bases lying between them. CDR3 length equals 16 residues. DNA of the CDR3: TGCGCCAGCAGCTTGGAAGTCGACTCGCGGGGACTCGAGCAGTACTTC. Translation: CASSLEVDSRGLEQYF.

This clonotype was recorded many times. The J gene is TRBJ2-5, the V gene TRBV7-9; D is perhaps TRBD2 (6 bases). Between the trimmed V and J ends, which lost 1 base and 3 bases, there was a span of 12 bases. CDR3 length: 15 residues. Germline assignment: CDR1 SEHNR and CDR2 FQNEAQ (reference sequence). The chain's CDR3 is CASSLVGTPKETQYF. DNA for the CDR3: TGTGCCAGCAGCTTAGTCGGGACTCCAAAAGAGACCCAGTACTTC.

This clonotype was seen ten or more times. J is TRBJ2-7 and V is TRBV4-3; TRBD1 agrees at 8 bases. In germline, CDR1 is LGHNA, CDR2 YSLEER. This CDR3 comprises 18 residues. V lost 2 bases, J lost 0 bases, and 12 bases stayed unmatched. The CDR3 DNA reads as TGCGCCAGCAGCCAATATTGGACAGGGATTAGCAGCTCCTACGAGCAGTACTTC. Its translation is CASSQYWTGISSSYEQYF.

This clonotype was found a few times. The chain couples TRBV5-4 to TRBJ1-6, with 9 bases aligning to TRBD1. Germline CDR1 SGHNT, CDR2 YYREEE (reference sequence). J was trimmed by 9 bases and V by 4 bases; bases with no gene match: 5. This CDR3 contains 14 residues. The DNA of the CDR3 is TGTGCCAGCAGCATCGACAGGGGGGGTTCACCCCTCCACTTT. Translated: CASSIDRGGSPLHF.